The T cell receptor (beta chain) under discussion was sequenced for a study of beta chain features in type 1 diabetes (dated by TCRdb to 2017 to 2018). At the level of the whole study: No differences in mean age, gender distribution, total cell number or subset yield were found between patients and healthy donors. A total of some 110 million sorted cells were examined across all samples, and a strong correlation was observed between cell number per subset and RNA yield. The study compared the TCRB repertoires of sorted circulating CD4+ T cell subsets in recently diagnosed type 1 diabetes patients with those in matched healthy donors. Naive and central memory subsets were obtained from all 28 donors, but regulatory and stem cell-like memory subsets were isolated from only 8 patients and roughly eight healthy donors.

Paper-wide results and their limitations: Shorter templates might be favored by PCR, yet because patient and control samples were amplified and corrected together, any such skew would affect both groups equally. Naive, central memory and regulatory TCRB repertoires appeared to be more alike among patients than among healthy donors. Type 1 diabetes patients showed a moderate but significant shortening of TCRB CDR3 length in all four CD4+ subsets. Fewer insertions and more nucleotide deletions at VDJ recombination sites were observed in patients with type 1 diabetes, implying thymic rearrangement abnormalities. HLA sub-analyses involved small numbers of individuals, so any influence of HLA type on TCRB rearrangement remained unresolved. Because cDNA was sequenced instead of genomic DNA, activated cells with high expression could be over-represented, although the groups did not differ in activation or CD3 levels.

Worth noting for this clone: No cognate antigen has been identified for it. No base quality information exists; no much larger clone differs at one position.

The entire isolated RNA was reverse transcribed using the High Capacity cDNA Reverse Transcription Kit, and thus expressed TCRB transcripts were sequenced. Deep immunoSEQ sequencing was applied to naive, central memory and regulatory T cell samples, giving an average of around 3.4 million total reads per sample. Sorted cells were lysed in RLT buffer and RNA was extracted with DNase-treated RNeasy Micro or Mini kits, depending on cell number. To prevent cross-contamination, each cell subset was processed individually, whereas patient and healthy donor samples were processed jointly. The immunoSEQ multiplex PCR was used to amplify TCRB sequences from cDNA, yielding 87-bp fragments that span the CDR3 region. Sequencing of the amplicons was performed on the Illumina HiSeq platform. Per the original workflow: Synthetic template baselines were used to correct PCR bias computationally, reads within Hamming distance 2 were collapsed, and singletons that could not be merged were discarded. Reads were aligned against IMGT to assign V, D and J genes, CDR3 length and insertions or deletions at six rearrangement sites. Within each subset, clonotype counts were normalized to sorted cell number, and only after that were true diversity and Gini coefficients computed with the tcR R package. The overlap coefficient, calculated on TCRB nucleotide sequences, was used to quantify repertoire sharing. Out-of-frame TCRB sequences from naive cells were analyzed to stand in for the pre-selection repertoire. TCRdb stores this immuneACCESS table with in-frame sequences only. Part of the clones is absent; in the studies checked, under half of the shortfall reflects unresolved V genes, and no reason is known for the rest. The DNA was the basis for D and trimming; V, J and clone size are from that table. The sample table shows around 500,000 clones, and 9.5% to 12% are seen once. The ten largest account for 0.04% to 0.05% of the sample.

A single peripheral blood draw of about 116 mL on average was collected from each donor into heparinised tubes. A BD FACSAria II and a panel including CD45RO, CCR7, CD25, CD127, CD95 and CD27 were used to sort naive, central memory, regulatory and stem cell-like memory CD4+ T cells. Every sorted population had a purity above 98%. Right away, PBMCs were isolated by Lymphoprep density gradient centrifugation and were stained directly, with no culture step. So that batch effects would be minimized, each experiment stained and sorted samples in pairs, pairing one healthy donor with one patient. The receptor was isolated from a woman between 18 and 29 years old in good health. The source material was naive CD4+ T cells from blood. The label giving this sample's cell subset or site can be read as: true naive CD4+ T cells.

The DNA is TGTGCCACCAGCCGGGGGCCAGCAGCTGAGCAGTTCTTC. This is translated as CATSRGPAAEQFF. Recombination joined TRBV15 with TRBJ2-1, with the D gene possibly TRBD1 or TRBD2, each one fitting 6 bases. Trimming removed 5 bases from V and 9 bases from J, leaving 14 bases between the germline ends. The CDR3, cysteine through phenylalanine, is 13 amino acids long. Of the read, only the CDR3 DNA is kept; its 39 bases are in frame from base 1. From the germline V gene (reference sequence), CDR1 is LNHNV and CDR2 is YYDKDF.